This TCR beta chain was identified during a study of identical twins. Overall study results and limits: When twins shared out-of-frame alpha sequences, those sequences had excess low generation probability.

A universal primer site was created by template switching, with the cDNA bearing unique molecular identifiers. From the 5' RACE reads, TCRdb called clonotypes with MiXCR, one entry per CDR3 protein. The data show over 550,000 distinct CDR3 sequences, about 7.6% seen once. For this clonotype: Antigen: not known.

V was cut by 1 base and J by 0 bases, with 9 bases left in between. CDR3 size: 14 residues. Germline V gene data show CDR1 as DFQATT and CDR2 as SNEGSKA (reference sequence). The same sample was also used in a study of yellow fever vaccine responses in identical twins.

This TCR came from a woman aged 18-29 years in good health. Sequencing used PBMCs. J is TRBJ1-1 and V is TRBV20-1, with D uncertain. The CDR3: CSARARLMNTEAFF. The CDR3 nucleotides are TGCAGTGCTAGAGCGAGACTGATGAACACTGAAGCTTTCTTT.